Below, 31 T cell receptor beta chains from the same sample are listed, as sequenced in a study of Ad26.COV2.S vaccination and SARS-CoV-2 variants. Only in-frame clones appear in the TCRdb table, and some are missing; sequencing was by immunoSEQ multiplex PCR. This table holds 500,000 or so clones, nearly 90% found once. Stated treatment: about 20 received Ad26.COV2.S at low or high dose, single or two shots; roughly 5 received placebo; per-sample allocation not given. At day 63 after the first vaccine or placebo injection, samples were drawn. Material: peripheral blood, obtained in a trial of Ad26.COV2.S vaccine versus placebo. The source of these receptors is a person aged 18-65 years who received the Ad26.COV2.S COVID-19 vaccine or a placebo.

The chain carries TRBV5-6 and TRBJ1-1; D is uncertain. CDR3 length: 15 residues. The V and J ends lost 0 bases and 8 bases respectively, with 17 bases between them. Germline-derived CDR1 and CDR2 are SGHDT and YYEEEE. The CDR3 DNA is TGTGCCAGCAGCTTGGCTTTTATGGTATTTTCGGAAGCTTTCTTT. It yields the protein CASSLAFMVFSEAFF.

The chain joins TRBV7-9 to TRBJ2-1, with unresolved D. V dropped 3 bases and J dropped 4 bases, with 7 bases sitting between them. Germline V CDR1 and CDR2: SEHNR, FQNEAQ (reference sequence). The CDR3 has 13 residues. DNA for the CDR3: TGTGCCAGCAGCTTGGAGAGATACAATGAGCAGTTCTTC. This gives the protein CASSLERYNEQFF.

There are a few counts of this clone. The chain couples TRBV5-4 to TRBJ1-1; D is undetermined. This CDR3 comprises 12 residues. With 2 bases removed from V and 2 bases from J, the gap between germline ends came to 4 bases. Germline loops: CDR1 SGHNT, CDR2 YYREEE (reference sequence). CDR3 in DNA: TGTGCCAGCAGCTTCTCAAACACTGAAGCTTTCTTT. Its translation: CASSFSNTEAFF.

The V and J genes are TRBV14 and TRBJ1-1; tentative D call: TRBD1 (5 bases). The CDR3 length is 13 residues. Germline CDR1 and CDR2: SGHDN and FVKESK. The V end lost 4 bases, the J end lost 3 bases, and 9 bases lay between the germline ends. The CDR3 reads CASSPRVYTEAFF. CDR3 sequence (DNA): TGTGCCAGCAGCCCCAGGGTTTACACTGAAGCTTTCTTT.

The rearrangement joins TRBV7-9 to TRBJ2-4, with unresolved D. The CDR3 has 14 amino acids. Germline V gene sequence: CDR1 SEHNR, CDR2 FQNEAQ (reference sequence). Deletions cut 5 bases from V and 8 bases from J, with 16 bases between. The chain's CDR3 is CASSLSTSEDIQYF. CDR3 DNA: TGTGCCAGCAGCCTATCAACCAGCGAGGACATTCAGTACTTC.

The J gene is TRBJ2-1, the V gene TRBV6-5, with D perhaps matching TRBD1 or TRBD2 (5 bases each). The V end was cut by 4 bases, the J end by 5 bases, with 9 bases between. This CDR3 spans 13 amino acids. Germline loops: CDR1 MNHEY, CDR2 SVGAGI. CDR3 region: CASSWWGNNEQFF. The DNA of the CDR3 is TGTGCCAGCAGTTGGTGGGGGAACAATGAGCAGTTCTTC.

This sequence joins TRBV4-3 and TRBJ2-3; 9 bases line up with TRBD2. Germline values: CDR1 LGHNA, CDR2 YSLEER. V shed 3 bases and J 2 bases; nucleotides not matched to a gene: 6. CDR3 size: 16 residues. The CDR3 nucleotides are TGCGCCAGCAGCCACCACGCTAGCGGGAACACAGATACGCAGTATTTT. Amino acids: CASSHHASGNTDTQYF.

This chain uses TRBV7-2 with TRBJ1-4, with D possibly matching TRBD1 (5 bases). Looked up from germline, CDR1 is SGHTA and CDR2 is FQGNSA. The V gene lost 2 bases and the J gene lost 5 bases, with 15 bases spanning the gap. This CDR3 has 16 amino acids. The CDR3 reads CASSLYLGGANEKLFF. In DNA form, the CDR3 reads TGTGCCAGCAGCTTATACCTTGGAGGGGCAAATGAAAAACTGTTTTTT.

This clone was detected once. The CDR3 DNA is TGTGCTAGTTCGGACGGACATCCAGGGACTGAAGCTTTCTTT. It specifies CASSDGHPGTEAFF. V is TRBV12-5 and J is TRBJ1-1, with D possibly being TRBD1 (5 bases). In germline, CDR1 is LGHNT, CDR2 FRNRAP. The CDR3 has 14 amino acids. The V gene lost 8 bases and the J gene lost 5 bases, with 18 bases spanning the gap.

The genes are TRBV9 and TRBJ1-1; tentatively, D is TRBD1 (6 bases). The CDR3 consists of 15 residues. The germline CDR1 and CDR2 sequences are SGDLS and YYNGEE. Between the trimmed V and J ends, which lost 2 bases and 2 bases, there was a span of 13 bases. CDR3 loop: CASSVEGHSNTEAFF. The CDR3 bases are TGTGCCAGCAGCGTGGAGGGACATAGTAACACTGAAGCTTTCTTT.

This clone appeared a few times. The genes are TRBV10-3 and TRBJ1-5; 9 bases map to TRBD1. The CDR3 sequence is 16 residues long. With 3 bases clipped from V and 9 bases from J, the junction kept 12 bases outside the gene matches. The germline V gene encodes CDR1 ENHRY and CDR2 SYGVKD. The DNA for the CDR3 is TGTGCCATCAGTGAAACCGCTACAGGGGGCGAGGGGCCCCAGCATTTT. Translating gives CAISETATGGEGPQHF.

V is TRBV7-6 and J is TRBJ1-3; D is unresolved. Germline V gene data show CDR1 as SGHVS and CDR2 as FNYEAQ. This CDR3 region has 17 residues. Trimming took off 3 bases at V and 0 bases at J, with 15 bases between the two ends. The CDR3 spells CASSLAPPDGSGNTIYF. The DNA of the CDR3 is TGTGCCAGCAGCTTGGCTCCCCCGGACGGCTCTGGAAACACCATATATTTT.

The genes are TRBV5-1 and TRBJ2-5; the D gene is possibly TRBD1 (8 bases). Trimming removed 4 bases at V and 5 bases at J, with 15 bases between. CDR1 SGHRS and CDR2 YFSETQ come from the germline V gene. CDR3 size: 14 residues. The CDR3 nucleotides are TGCGCCAGCAGCCAGGGGGCGGGAGTGGAGACCCAGTACTTC. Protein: CASSQGAGVETQYF.

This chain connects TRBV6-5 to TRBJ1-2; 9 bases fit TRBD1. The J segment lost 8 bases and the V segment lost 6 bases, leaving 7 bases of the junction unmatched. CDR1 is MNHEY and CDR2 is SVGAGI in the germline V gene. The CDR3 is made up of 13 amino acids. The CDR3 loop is CASRPQGAGGYTF. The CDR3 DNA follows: TGTGCCAGCAGGCCACAGGGGGCGGGAGGCTACACCTTC.

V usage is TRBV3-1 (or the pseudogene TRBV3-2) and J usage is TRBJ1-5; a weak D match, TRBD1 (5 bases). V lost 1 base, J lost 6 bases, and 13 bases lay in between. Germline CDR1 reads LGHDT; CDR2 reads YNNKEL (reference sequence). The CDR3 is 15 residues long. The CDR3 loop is CASSQGTQGVQPQHF. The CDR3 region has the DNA TGTGCCAGCAGCCAAGGGACTCAGGGTGTTCAGCCCCAGCATTTT.

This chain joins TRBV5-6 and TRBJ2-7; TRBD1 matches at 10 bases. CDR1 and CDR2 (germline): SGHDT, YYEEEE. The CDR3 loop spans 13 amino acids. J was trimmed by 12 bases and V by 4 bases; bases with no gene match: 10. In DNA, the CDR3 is TGTGCCAGCAGCCCCGGGAGGGACAGGGGACTGTACTTC. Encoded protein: CASSPGRDRGLYF.

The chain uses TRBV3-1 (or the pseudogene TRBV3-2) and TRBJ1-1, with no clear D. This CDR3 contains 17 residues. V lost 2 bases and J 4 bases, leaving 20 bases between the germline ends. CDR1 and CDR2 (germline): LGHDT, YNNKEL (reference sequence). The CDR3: CASSQSQWRSFPTEAFF. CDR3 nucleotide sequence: TGTGCCAGCAGCCAATCTCAGTGGCGGTCCTTTCCCACTGAAGCTTTCTTT.

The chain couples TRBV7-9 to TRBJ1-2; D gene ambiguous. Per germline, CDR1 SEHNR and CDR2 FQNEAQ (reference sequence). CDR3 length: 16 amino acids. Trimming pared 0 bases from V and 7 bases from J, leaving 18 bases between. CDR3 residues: CASSLAGLQRRLGYTF. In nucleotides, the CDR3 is TGTGCCAGCAGCTTAGCGGGATTACAACGCCGGCTTGGCTACACCTTC.

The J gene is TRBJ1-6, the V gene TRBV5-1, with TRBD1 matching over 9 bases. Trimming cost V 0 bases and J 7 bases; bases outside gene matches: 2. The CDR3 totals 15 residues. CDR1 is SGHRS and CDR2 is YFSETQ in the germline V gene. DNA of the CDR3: TGCGCCAGCAGCTTGGGCGGACAGGGGAATTCACCCCTCCACTTT. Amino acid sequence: CASSLGGQGNSPLHF.

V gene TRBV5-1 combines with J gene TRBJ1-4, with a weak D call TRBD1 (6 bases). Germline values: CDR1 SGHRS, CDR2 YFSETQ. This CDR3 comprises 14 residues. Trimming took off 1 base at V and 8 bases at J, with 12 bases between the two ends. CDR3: CASSLRGVSEKLFF. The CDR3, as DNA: TGCGCCAGCAGCTTGAGGGGGGTTTCGGAAAAACTGTTTTTT.

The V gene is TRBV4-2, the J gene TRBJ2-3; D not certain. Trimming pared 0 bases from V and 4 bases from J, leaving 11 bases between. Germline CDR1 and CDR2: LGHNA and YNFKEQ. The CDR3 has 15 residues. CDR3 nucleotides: TGTGCCAGCAGCCAAGATAGTACTTTAGCAGATACGCAGTATTTT. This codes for CASSQDSTLADTQYF.

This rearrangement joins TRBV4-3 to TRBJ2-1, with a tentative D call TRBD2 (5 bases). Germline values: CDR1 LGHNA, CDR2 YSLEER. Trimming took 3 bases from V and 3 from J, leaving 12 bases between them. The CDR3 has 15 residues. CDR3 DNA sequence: TGCGCCAGCAGCCACACGGACTCACACTACAATGAGCAGTTCTTC. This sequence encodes CASSHTDSHYNEQFF.

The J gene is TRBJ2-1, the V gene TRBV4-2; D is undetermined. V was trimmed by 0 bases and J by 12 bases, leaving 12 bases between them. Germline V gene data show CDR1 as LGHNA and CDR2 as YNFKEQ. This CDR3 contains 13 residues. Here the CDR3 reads CASSQDGEHLQFF. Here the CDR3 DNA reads TGTGCCAGCAGCCAAGATGGGGAACATCTGCAGTTCTTC.

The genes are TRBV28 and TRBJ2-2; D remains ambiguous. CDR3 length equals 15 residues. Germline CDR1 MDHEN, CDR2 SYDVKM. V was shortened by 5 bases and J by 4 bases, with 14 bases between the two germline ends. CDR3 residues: CASSPRRHSTGELFF. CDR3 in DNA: TGTGCCAGCAGTCCGCGACGACATTCCACCGGGGAGCTGTTTTTT.

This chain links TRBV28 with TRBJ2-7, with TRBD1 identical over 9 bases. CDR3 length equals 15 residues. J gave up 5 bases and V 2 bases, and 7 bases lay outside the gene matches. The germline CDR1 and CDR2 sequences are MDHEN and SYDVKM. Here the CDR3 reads CASSLDRGFDDEQYF. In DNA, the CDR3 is TGTGCCAGCAGTTTAGACAGGGGGTTCGATGACGAGCAGTACTTC.

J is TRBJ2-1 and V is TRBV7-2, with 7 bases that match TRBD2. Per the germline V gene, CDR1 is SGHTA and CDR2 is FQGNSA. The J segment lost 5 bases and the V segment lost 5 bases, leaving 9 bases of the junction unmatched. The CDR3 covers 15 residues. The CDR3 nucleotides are TGTGCCAGCAGCCGCCAGCCTCTAGCGGACAATGAGCAGTTCTTC. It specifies CASSRQPLADNEQFF. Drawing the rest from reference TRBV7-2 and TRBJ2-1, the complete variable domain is GAGVSQSPSNKVTEKGKDVELRCDPISGHTALYWYRQSLGQGLEFLIYFQGNSAPDKSGLPSDRFSAERTGGSVSTLTIQRTQQEDSAVYLCASSRQPLADNEQFFGPGTRLTVL.

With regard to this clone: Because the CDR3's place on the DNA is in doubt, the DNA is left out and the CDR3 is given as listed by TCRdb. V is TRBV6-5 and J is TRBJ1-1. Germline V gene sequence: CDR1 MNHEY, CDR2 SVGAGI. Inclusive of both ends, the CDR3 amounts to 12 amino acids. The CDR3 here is CASSSSLTEAFF.

For the CDR3, the DNA is TGTGCCAGCAGCCCAGTTGGGGTGGCTAATGAAAAACTGTTTTTT. As protein: CASSPVGVANEKLFF. The genes are TRBV7-9 and TRBJ1-4; D is undetermined. This CDR3 spans 15 amino acids. The germline CDR1 and CDR2 sequences are SEHNR and FQNEAQ (reference sequence). Trimming stripped 5 bases from V and 3 bases from J, with 13 bases between.

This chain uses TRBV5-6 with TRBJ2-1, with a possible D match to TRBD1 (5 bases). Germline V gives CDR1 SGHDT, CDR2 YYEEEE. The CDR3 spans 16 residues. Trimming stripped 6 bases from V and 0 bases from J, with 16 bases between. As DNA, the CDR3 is TGTGCCAGCAAATGGGGCCCTGGAGTCTCCTACAATGAGCAGTTCTTC. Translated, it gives CASKWGPGVSYNEQFF.

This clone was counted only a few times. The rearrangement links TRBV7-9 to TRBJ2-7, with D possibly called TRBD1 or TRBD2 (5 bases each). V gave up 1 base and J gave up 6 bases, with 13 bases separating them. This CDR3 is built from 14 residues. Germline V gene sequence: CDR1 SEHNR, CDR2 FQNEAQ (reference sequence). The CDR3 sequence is CASSLGMGTREQYF. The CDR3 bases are TGTGCCAGCAGCTTAGGCATGGGGACGCGCGAGCAGTACTTC.

The CDR3 DNA reads TGTGCCAGCAGTTTTGGGCGCGGGAGGGCTCTCACTGAAGCTTTCTTT. Its translation: CASSFGRGRALTEAFF. The rearrangement links TRBV27 to TRBJ1-1, with no clear D. Germline CDR1 MNHEY, CDR2 SMNVEV (reference sequence). This CDR3 has 16 amino acids. Deletions cut 3 bases from V and 4 bases from J, with 18 bases between.